This TCR beta chain was profiled in a study of blood T cell repertoires in COVID-19. The overall study: The study drew acute and convalescent COVID-19 samples from the United States, Italy and Spain. T cells, B-cell-depleted T cells, or PBMCs provided the cDNA or gDNA that served as material.

V shed 4 bases and J shed 0 bases, with 18 bases lying between them. Looked up from germline, CDR1 is SGHNT and CDR2 is YENEEA. The length of the CDR3 is 18 residues. How the authors handled the data: Estimates of nucleated cell counts were drawn from the amplification of reference gene primers. Profiled with immunoSEQ multiplex PCR; TCRdb holds only in-frame clones, not every one. V and J calls and clone size come straight from that table; D and trimming were deduced from the DNA. In the table there are 250,000 to 300,000 clones, about 90% of which are singletons. This clone was seen more than once but under ten times.

This receptor was identified in a woman aged 25 to 39 with COVID-19, enrolled during active disease. The specimen sequenced was peripheral blood. The chain employs TRBV11-3 and TRBJ2-2; weak D call: TRBD1 (6 bases). In nucleotides, the CDR3 is TGTGCCAGCAGCTCCCGCTATCTTGGGACATCGAACACCGGGGAGCTGTTTTTT. Encoded protein: CASSSRYLGTSNTGELFF.